Presented here are 26 T cell receptor beta chains from one specimen sequenced in a study of blood T cell repertoires in COVID-19. Generated by immunoSEQ multiplex PCR, the TCRdb table keeps only in-frame clones and is missing some. The sample lists approximately 200,000 clones, about 81% occurring once. Material for sequencing was peripheral blood. The origin of the receptors is an elderly woman with COVID-19, enrolled during active disease.

This clone was found a few times. V is TRBV24-1 and J is TRBJ1-2; D remains unclear. Germline V lookup: CDR1 KGHDR, CDR2 SFDVKD. The CDR3 spans 14 residues. V lost 3 bases to trimming and J lost 4 bases, with 11 bases between them. The CDR3 DNA sequence: TGTGCCACCAGTGATAATGACTTCCTCTATGGCTACACCTTC. This sequence encodes CATSDNDFLYGYTF.

This chain uses TRBV7-3 with TRBJ2-3; D might be TRBD2 (5 bases). The CDR3 sequence is 16 residues long. The V gene lost 0 bases and the J gene lost 2 bases, with 12 bases spanning the gap. Germline CDR1 reads SGHTA; CDR2 reads FQGTGA. The CDR3 spells CASSLTWTPLTDTQYF. Here the CDR3 DNA reads TGTGCCAGCAGCTTAACTTGGACTCCCCTCACAGATACGCAGTATTTT.

This chain links TRBV5-1 with TRBJ2-2; D is undetermined. This CDR3 region has 15 residues. Germline V gives CDR1 SGHRS, CDR2 YFSETQ. V lost 0 bases and J lost 0, with 6 bases in between. In DNA, the CDR3 is TGCGCCAGCAGCTTGGCCTGGCCGAACACCGGGGAGCTGTTTTTT. Translating it yields CASSLAWPNTGELFF.

The chain links TRBV12-2 to TRBJ1-5; no DNA check was done on the table's D call, TRBD1. TRBV12-2 is annotated as a pseudogene. This CDR3 region has 20 residues. CDR3 loop: CASRLGGLGVSQEASQPQHF. Here the CDR3 DNA reads TGTGCAAGTCGCTTAGGGGGGCTTGGGGTATCCCAGGAGGCTAGTCAGCCCCAGCATTTT.

V usage is TRBV30 and J usage is TRBJ2-6; TRBD1 aligns across 9 bases. CDR1 is GTSNPN and CDR2 is SVGIG in the germline V gene (reference sequence). The J segment lost 0 bases and the V segment lost 7 bases, leaving 7 bases of the junction unmatched. This CDR3 is built from 16 residues. The CDR3 reads CALQGAMYSGANVLTF. The CDR3 coding sequence is TGTGCCTTACAGGGGGCAATGTACTCTGGGGCCAACGTCCTGACTTTC.

The chain recombines TRBV3-1 (or the pseudogene TRBV3-2) with TRBJ1-2, with TRBD1 matching 9 bases. The CDR3 consists of 16 residues. After removal of 4 bases from V and 7 bases from J, the junction contained 13 bases not matched to a gene. Germline CDR1 is LGHDT and CDR2 is YNNKEL (reference sequence). In DNA, the CDR3 is TGTGCCAGCAGCCCCCGGGACAGGGTTAGGGGGGTTGGCTACACCTTC. Protein: CASSPRDRVRGVGYTF.

The chain is built from TRBV11-2 and TRBJ2-3, with D possibly being TRBD2 (6 bases). The CDR3 sequence is 15 residues long. Germline V gives CDR1 SGHAT, CDR2 FQNNGV. The ends were cut back, 2 bases at V and 0 bases at J, with 9 bases in the middle. Here the CDR3 DNA reads TGTGCCAGCAGCTTACGGGGGACTAGCACAGATACGCAGTATTTT. The encoded protein is CASSLRGTSTDTQYF.

This chain uses TRBV6-4 with TRBJ2-5; maybe TRBD2 (5 bases). The V end lost 0 bases, the J end lost 4 bases, and 21 bases lay between the germline ends. Germline V lookup: CDR1 MRHNA, CDR2 SNTAGT. There are 18 residues in the CDR3. CDR3 coding DNA: TGTGCCAGCAGTGACTCGAAACCGCCGAGGGTACCAGGAGAGACCCAGTACTTC. Translated: CASSDSKPPRVPGETQYF.

CDR3 sequence reads: CASGGTGLGYEQYF. The CDR3 DNA follows: TGTGCCAGCGGAGGGACGGGGCTGGGCTACGAGCAGTACTTC. The chain employs TRBV2 and TRBJ2-7; the D gene is possibly TRBD2 (6 bases). Germline V gene sequence: CDR1 SNHLY, CDR2 FYNNEI. The V end lost 8 bases, the J end lost 3 bases, and 17 bases lay between the germline ends. The CDR3 runs 14 residues.

The gene calls are TRBV27 and TRBJ1-2, with D uncertain. The ends were cut back, 5 bases at V and 5 bases at J, with 12 bases in the middle. Germline loops: CDR1 MNHEY, CDR2 SMNVEV (reference sequence). The CDR3 has 13 residues. DNA for the CDR3: TGTGCCAGCAGTCGAGGCGGAACTTATGGCTACACCTTC. Residues: CASSRGGTYGYTF.

The chain recombines TRBV6-2 or TRBV6-3 with TRBJ1-6; 7 nucleotides align to TRBD1. Trimming removed 6 bases from V and 10 bases from J; junction bases left unmatched: 9. The CDR3 length is 14 residues. In germline, CDR1 is MNHEY, CDR2 SVGEGT. The CDR3: CASSNRGVGSPLHF. The CDR3 nucleotides read TGTGCCAGCAGCAACAGGGGTGTAGGGTCACCCCTCCACTTT.

The gene calls are TRBV5-1 and TRBJ2-7; 14 bases map to TRBD2. This CDR3 spans 15 amino acids. V was clipped by 4 bases and J by 2 bases; unmatched bases: 2. Germline CDR1 SGHRS, CDR2 YFSETQ. This CDR3 reads CASSMTSGGAYEQYF. The CDR3 nucleotides are TGCGCCAGCAGCATGACTAGCGGGGGGGCCTACGAGCAGTACTTC.

This clone occurred once. The chain has TRBV7-9 and TRBJ2-5; D is undetermined. With 4 bases removed from V and 7 bases from J, the gap between germline ends came to 13 bases. From germline, CDR1 is SEHNR and CDR2 FQNEAQ (reference sequence). The CDR3 runs 13 residues. The CDR3 bases are TGTGCCAGCAGCTCCCGCCGAGGTGGGACCCAGTACTTC. Translated: CASSSRRGGTQYF.

This clone showed up just once. The chain combines TRBV7-2 with TRBJ1-2; possibly TRBD1 for D (5 bases). Germline V lookup: CDR1 SGHTA, CDR2 FQGNSA. Trimming took 2 bases from V and 2 from J, leaving 18 bases between them. This CDR3 has 17 amino acids. The CDR3: CASSLSFRQTVNYGYTF. The CDR3 nucleotides read TGTGCCAGCAGCTTAAGTTTTAGACAGACCGTAAACTATGGCTACACCTTC. Complete variable domain (other parts from reference TRBV7-2 and TRBJ1-2): GAGVSQSPSNKVTEKGKDVELRCDPISGHTALYWYRQSLGQGLEFLIYFQGNSAPDKSGLPSDRFSAERTGGSVSTLTIQRTQQEDSAVYLCASSLSFRQTVNYGYTFGSGTRLTVV.

This clone came up a few times. V usage is TRBV5-1 and J usage is TRBJ1-1, with a possible D match to TRBD1 (5 bases). There are 14 residues in the CDR3. Trimming pared 4 bases from V and 0 bases from J, leaving 10 bases between. Looked up from germline, CDR1 is SGHRS and CDR2 is YFSETQ. CDR3 coding DNA: TGCGCCAGCAGCGCCGGGACTTTGAACACTGAAGCTTTCTTT. Translation: CASSAGTLNTEAFF.

The rearrangement links TRBV20-1 to TRBJ1-5; D unresolved. This CDR3 spans 14 amino acids. The germline V and J ends were trimmed by 3 bases and 3 bases, with 12 bases remaining between them. Germline lookup yields CDR1 DFQATT and CDR2 SNEGSKA (reference sequence). CDR3: CSASTYGDNQPQHF. The DNA of the CDR3 is TGCAGTGCTAGTACGTACGGTGACAATCAGCCCCAGCATTTT.

This clone has more than one count but fewer than ten. The genes are TRBV10-3 and TRBJ2-2; D is possibly TRBD1 (6 bases). Germline CDR1 ENHRY, CDR2 SYGVKD. The CDR3 covers 14 residues. The V gene lost 11 bases and the J gene lost 7 bases, with 20 bases spanning the gap. In nucleotides, the CDR3 is TGTGCCGCCAGCCCGGACAGAGATCACGGGGAGCTGTTTTTT. This translates into CAASPDRDHGELFF.

The chain is built from TRBV7-2 and TRBJ2-1, with D possibly matching TRBD2 (6 bases). CDR1 is SGHTA, CDR2 FQGNSA, per germline. Between the trimmed V and J ends, which lost 2 bases and 3 bases, there was a span of 20 bases. This CDR3 is 18 amino acids long. CDR3 in amino acids: CASSLKALGGALYNEQFF. CDR3 sequence (DNA): TGTGCCAGCAGCTTAAAAGCTCTGGGCGGGGCGCTCTACAATGAGCAGTTCTTC.

The genes are TRBV7-2 and TRBJ1-2; 7 positions match TRBD1. The trim removed 3 bases at V and 4 bases at J, leaving 8 bases unmatched. Per germline, CDR1 SGHTA and CDR2 FQGNSA. CDR3 length: 15 amino acids. The CDR3 nucleotides read TGTGCCAGCAGCTTGGGACAGCTACCCACCTATGGCTACACCTTC. The encoded protein is CASSLGQLPTYGYTF.

This clone has more than one count but fewer than ten. This chain connects TRBV16 to TRBJ1-1, with a weak D call TRBD1 (5 bases). Germline V CDR1 and CDR2: KGHSY, FQNENV. The CDR3 covers 18 residues. The V end was cut by 5 bases, the J end by 3 bases, with 25 bases between. The CDR3 is CASSEGRVDGIRDTEAFF. The CDR3 DNA follows: TGTGCCAGCAGCGAAGGCAGGGTGGATGGTATTAGAGACACTGAAGCTTTCTTT.

This clone was seen ten or more times. This CDR3 is CASSDNSGNTIYF. CDR3 in DNA: TGTGCCAGCAGTGATAACTCTGGAAACACCATATATTTT. The chain employs TRBV2 and TRBJ1-3; D is unclear. Per germline, CDR1 SNHLY and CDR2 FYNNEI. This CDR3 comprises 13 residues. V was clipped by 3 bases and J by 0 bases, with 3 bases between them. Looking up the rest from reference TRBV2 and TRBJ1-3 gives the full variable domain: EPEVTQTPSHQVTQMGQEVILRCVPISNHLYFYWYRQILGQKVEFLVSFYNNEISEKSEIFDDQFSVERPDGSNFTLKIRSTKLEDSAMYFCASSDNSGNTIYFGEGSWLTVV.

The J gene is TRBJ1-6, the V gene TRBV7-6; the match to TRBD1 covers 10 bases. CDR1 and CDR2 from the germline V gene are SGHVS and FNYEAQ. The CDR3 contains 16 residues. V lost 1 base to trimming and J lost 8 bases; unmatched junction nucleotides: 5. DNA of the CDR3: TGTGCCAGCAGCTTAGAGGCCGGGACAGGGGATTCACCCCTCCACTTT. Its translation: CASSLEAGTGDSPLHF.

The chain links TRBV12-3 or TRBV12-4 to TRBJ2-7, with a possible D match to TRBD1 (5 bases). The CDR3 has 13 amino acids. Trimming removed 6 bases from V and 4 bases from J, with 13 bases in between. DNA of the CDR3: TGTGCCAGCAGGCCAAATCAGGGTTACGAGCAGTACTTC. Translating gives CASRPNQGYEQYF.

The chain recombines TRBV6-2 or TRBV6-3 with TRBJ2-7, with TRBD2 as a possible D gene (5 bases). The CDR3 has 14 amino acids. V gave up 2 bases and J gave up 4 bases, with 12 bases separating them. Per germline, CDR1 MNHEY and CDR2 SVGEGT. As DNA, the CDR3 is TGTGCCAGCAGTTACCCTAGCAGAGGTTACGAGCAGTACTTC. This codes for CASSYPSRGYEQYF.

The rearrangement uses TRBV4-1 and TRBJ2-5; D remains unclear. The germline V and J ends were trimmed by 4 bases and 3 bases, with 21 bases remaining between them. The CDR3 covers 17 residues. Germline assignment: CDR1 MGHRA and CDR2 YSYEKL. CDR3: CASSRSGPGRKKETQYF. CDR3 in DNA: TGCGCCAGCAGCCGTTCGGGTCCCGGTAGGAAAAAAGAGACCCAGTACTTC.

V and J are TRBV7-2 and TRBJ1-2; TRBD1 aligns across 9 bases. Germline CDR1 is SGHTA and CDR2 is FQGNSA. The CDR3 runs to 17 residues. Germline trimming cut 1 base from V and 2 bases from J; bases unmatched to any gene: 8. This CDR3 is CASSLDARQGGNYGYTF. The CDR3 nucleotides read TGTGCCAGCAGCTTAGATGCCCGACAGGGGGGAAACTATGGCTACACCTTC. Full variable domain (rest looked up from reference TRBV7-2 and TRBJ1-2): GAGVSQSPSNKVTEKGKDVELRCDPISGHTALYWYRQSLGQGLEFLIYFQGNSAPDKSGLPSDRFSAERTGGSVSTLTIQRTQQEDSAVYLCASSLDARQGGNYGYTFGSGTRLTVV.